The 30 T cell receptor beta chains given below trace back to one sample, sequenced in a study of blood T cell repertoires in COVID-19. Only in-frame clones appear in the TCRdb table, and some are missing; sequencing was by immunoSEQ multiplex PCR. The sample has roughly 190,000 clones; around 80% are singletons. Sequenced material: peripheral blood. Every receptor here comes from a young man with active or convalescent COVID-19.

The chain is built from TRBV7-2 and TRBJ2-3, with 8 bases lining up with TRBD2. CDR3 length: 16 amino acids. V dropped 5 bases and J dropped 6; count of bases not matched to a gene: 13. Germline V gene data show CDR1 as SGHTA and CDR2 as FQGNSA. For the CDR3, the DNA is TGTGCCAGCAGCCCCCCACTTAGCGGGACGTCTGATACGCAGTATTTT. This translates into CASSPPLSGTSDTQYF.

This clone came up a few times. CDR3 bases: TGTGCCAGCAGTGATAAAGCGGGGGGGCCGGAGACCCAGTACTTC. Protein product: CASSDKAGGPETQYF. The J gene is TRBJ2-5, the V gene TRBV6-4; TRBD2 matches at 10 bases. The J segment lost 5 bases and the V segment lost 3 bases, leaving 6 bases of the junction unmatched. The CDR3 has 15 residues. Germline V gene sequence: CDR1 MRHNA, CDR2 SNTAGT.

In DNA, the CDR3 is TGTGCCTGGAGTTTCACATTATTTGCTGAAGCTTTCTTT. Translated: CAWSFTLFAEAFF. J is TRBJ1-1 and V is TRBV30; D is undetermined. The CDR3 runs 13 residues. Per the germline V gene, CDR1 is GTSNPN and CDR2 is SVGIG (reference sequence). V lost 2 bases to trimming and J lost 6 bases, with 13 bases between them.

J is TRBJ1-2 and V is TRBV7-9, with no clear D. Germline assignment: CDR1 SEHNR and CDR2 FQNEAQ (reference sequence). V was clipped by 5 bases and J by 3 bases, with 13 bases between them. CDR3 length: 14 amino acids. The CDR3 DNA follows: TGTGCCAGCAGCCCAGGACTGCTGTACTATGGCTACACCTTC. Residues: CASSPGLLYYGYTF.

The DNA of the CDR3 is TGTGCCAGCAGTCAAAGGGGGGGTAGCGTGAGCTCCTACAATGAGCAGTTCTTC. Its protein product is CASSQRGGSVSSYNEQFF. The V gene is TRBV2, the J gene TRBJ2-1, with D possibly matching TRBD2 (7 bases). The V end lost 5 bases, the J end lost 0 bases, and 20 bases lay between the germline ends. This CDR3 contains 18 residues. Per the germline V gene, CDR1 is SNHLY and CDR2 is FYNNEI.

This clone was seen a handful of times. The V gene is TRBV11-3, the J gene TRBJ2-5; 10 nucleotides line up with TRBD2. The CDR3 is 14 amino acids. Trimming at V came to 0 bases and at J to 5 bases, leaving 0 bases not matched to a gene. Per the germline V gene, CDR1 is SGHNT and CDR2 is YENEEA. CDR3: CASSLEAGGETQYF. CDR3 sequence (DNA): TGTGCCAGCAGCTTAGAAGCGGGGGGGGAGACCCAGTACTTC.

The chain combines TRBV18 with TRBJ1-5; unclear D gene. Germline lookup yields CDR1 KGHSH and CDR2 LQKENI. This CDR3 contains 12 residues. The germline V and J ends were trimmed by 2 bases and 5 bases, with 4 bases remaining between them. CDR3 in DNA: TGTGCCAGCTCACCAGAGGATCAGCCCCAGCATTTT. It is translated as CASSPEDQPQHF. The full variable domain, with the rest looked up from reference TRBV18 and TRBJ1-5, is NAGVMQNPRHLVRRRGQEARLRCSPMKGHSHVYWYRQLPEEGLKFMVYLQKENIIDESGMPKERFSAEFPKEGPSILRIQQVVRGDSAAYFCASSPEDQPQHFGDGTRLSIL.

V gene TRBV6-5 combines with J gene TRBJ2-5; D is perhaps TRBD1 (6 bases). V was cut by 0 bases and J by 5 bases, with 13 bases left in between. Germline assignment: CDR1 MNHEY and CDR2 SVGAGI. CDR3 size: 15 residues. The CDR3 DNA reads as TGTGCCAGCAGTTACTCGATCGCCAGGGGCGAGACCCAGTACTTC. Its translation: CASSYSIARGETQYF.

J is TRBJ2-7 and V is TRBV6-2 or TRBV6-3; TRBD2 matches 7 bases. The CDR3 contains 12 residues. J lost 4 bases, V lost 5 bases, and 2 bases had no gene match. Germline assignment: CDR1 MNHEY and CDR2 SVGEGT. The CDR3 DNA is TGTGCCAGCAGTCGCGGGGGATACGAGCAGTACGTC. This codes for CASSRGGYEQYV.

V usage is TRBV4-2 and J usage is TRBJ1-1; no definite D call. The CDR3 sequence is 14 residues long. Germline V gene lookup returns CDR1 LGHNA and CDR2 YNFKEQ. With 4 bases removed from V and 0 bases from J, the gap between germline ends came to 9 bases. CDR3 sequence reads: CASSPLSMNTEAFF. The CDR3 DNA follows: TGTGCCAGCAGCCCGCTTAGCATGAACACTGAAGCTTTCTTT.

This chain uses TRBV18 with TRBJ1-5; TRBD1 matches 8 bases. Looked up from germline, CDR1 is KGHSH and CDR2 is LQKENI. V was clipped by 6 bases and J by 0 bases; unmatched bases: 4. This CDR3 spans 15 amino acids. CDR3 loop: CASSRTGISNQPQHF. In DNA form, the CDR3 reads TGTGCCAGCTCCCGGACAGGGATTAGCAATCAGCCCCAGCATTTT.

The chain joins TRBV6-5 to TRBJ2-7, with 10 bases that match TRBD1. The CDR3 spans 15 residues. Germline V gene sequence: CDR1 MNHEY, CDR2 SVGAGI. V gave up 2 bases and J gave up 4 bases; unmatched junction bases: 5. The CDR3 bases are TGTGCCAGCAGTTACAGCGGGACAGGGGAGTACGAGCAGTACTTC. Translation gives CASSYSGTGEYEQYF.

The CDR3 is CATRGRGDNSPLHF. The CDR3 coding sequence is TGTGCCACCCGGGGACGGGGGGACAATTCACCCCTCCACTTT. V and J are TRBV24-1 and TRBJ1-6; possibly TRBD1 for D (5 bases). V lost 9 bases to trimming and J lost 7 bases, with 15 bases between them. CDR1 is KGHDR and CDR2 is SFDVKD in the germline V gene. This CDR3 has 14 amino acids.

The chain is built from TRBV5-8 and TRBJ2-1; 7 bases are a match to TRBD1. The CDR3 spans 15 residues. Germline V lookup: CDR1 SGHTS, CDR2 YDEGEE. J gave up 4 bases and V 0 bases, and 4 bases lay outside the gene matches. The CDR3 sequence is CASSLVGQYYNEQFF. CDR3 nucleotides: TGTGCCAGCAGCTTGGTGGGACAGTATTACAATGAGCAGTTCTTC.

The chain is built from TRBV2 and TRBJ1-2, with TRBD1 as a possible D gene (5 bases). Germline V gives CDR1 SNHLY, CDR2 FYNNEI. Between the trimmed V and J ends, which lost 4 bases and 7 bases, there was a span of 16 bases. The CDR3 is 14 amino acids. CDR3 nucleotides: TGTGCCAGCAGTGCCGGAAGGGAAAGGGGTGGCTACACCTTC. As protein: CASSAGRERGGYTF.

The CDR3 bases are TGTGCCAGCAGTGACGGACAGTTCGGCTCTGGGGCCAACGTCCTGACTTTC. Protein product: CASSDGQFGSGANVLTF. The chain has TRBV2 and TRBJ2-6, with D perhaps matching TRBD1 (6 bases). Trimming took 3 bases from V and 0 from J, leaving 12 bases between them. This CDR3 comprises 17 residues. Germline V gives CDR1 SNHLY, CDR2 FYNNEI.

This clone was counted a single time. The chain recombines TRBV5-1 with TRBJ1-5; D is undetermined. The CDR3 extends over 15 amino acids. CDR1 and CDR2 (germline): SGHRS, YFSETQ. Deletions cut 0 bases from V and 0 bases from J, with 7 bases between. The CDR3 region is CASSLGGVSNQPQHF. The CDR3 nucleotides are TGCGCCAGCAGCTTGGGAGGAGTTAGCAATCAGCCCCAGCATTTT.

The chain joins TRBV27 to TRBJ2-2; 7 bases line up with TRBD2. Per germline, CDR1 MNHEY and CDR2 SMNVEV (reference sequence). V dropped 6 bases and J dropped 2; count of bases not matched to a gene: 3. The CDR3 is 14 residues long. The CDR3 region has the DNA TGTGCCAGCAGAAGACTAGCCAACACCGGGGAGCTGTTTTTT. Translated, it gives CASRRLANTGELFF.

The chain links TRBV2 to TRBJ1-3; maybe TRBD1 (5 bases). This CDR3 contains 16 residues. The germline V and J ends were trimmed by 6 bases and 0 bases, with 15 bases remaining between them. In germline, CDR1 is SNHLY, CDR2 FYNNEI. CDR3 coding DNA: TGTGCCAGCAGGGATTTGACAGCGAGCTCTGGAAACACCATATATTTT. Amino acids: CASRDLTASSGNTIYF.

V is TRBV5-1 and J is TRBJ2-1; 8 bases are shared with TRBD2. The germline CDR1 and CDR2 sequences are SGHRS and YFSETQ. This CDR3 has 15 amino acids. V trimming: 4 bases; J trimming: 9 bases; junction bases outside the gene matches: 12. The CDR3 region has the DNA TGCGCCAGCAGCGTCGGGGGGGCCATTTCAGTTGAGCAGTTCTTC. Amino acids: CASSVGGAISVEQFF.

The rearrangement uses TRBV12-5 and TRBJ2-5, with D uncertain. CDR1 and CDR2 from the germline V gene are LGHNT and FRNRAP. The CDR3 has 14 amino acids. V dropped 1 base and J dropped 4 bases, with 10 bases sitting between them. As DNA, the CDR3 is TGTGCTAGTGGTTTGGACGCGGTAAGAGAGACCCAGTACTTC. As protein: CASGLDAVRETQYF.

The gene calls are TRBV19 and TRBJ1-5, with 8 nucleotides matching TRBD1. V was pared by 8 bases and J by 7 bases, with 13 bases of the junction left unmatched. The CDR3 is 15 residues long. Germline loops: CDR1 LNHDA, CDR2 SQIVND (reference sequence). Here the CDR3 DNA reads TGTGCCAGTGCTGAATCTCGGGCAGGGGGCCAGCCCCAGCATTTT. This encodes CASAESRAGGQPQHF.

The chain carries TRBV10-2 and TRBJ2-1, with unresolved D. Trimming removed 3 bases at V and 6 bases at J, with 9 bases between. This CDR3 is 13 amino acids long. From germline, CDR1 is WSHSY and CDR2 SAAADI. The DNA for the CDR3 is TGCGCCAGCAGTGAAAACAACCTCAATGAGCAGTTCTTC. Its translation is CASSENNLNEQFF.

The rearrangement uses TRBV6-5 and TRBJ2-6; perhaps TRBD1 as D (6 bases). Looked up from germline, CDR1 is MNHEY and CDR2 is SVGAGI. The CDR3 consists of 15 residues. Trimming cost V 2 bases and J 3 bases, with 8 bases left between them. Here the CDR3 DNA reads TGTGCCAGCAGTTACGCAGGGGATGGGGCCAACGTCCTGACTTTC. As protein: CASSYAGDGANVLTF.

The V gene is TRBV6-5, the J gene TRBJ1-5, with D unresolved. The ends were cut back, 7 bases at V and 4 bases at J, with 8 bases in the middle. The CDR3 extends over 12 amino acids. Germline loops: CDR1 MNHEY, CDR2 SVGAGI. CDR3: CASNNFNQPQHF. In DNA, the CDR3 is TGTGCCAGCAACAATTTTAATCAGCCCCAGCATTTT.

This chain uses TRBV19 with TRBJ1-5, with 8 positions matching TRBD1. In germline, CDR1 is LNHDA, CDR2 SQIVND (reference sequence). V lost 5 bases, J lost 3 bases, and 6 bases stayed unmatched. CDR3 length equals 15 residues. CDR3 nucleotides: TGTGCCAGTAGTGGACAGGGACTCCACAATCAGCCCCAGCATTTT. Amino acids: CASSGQGLHNQPQHF.

The rearrangement links TRBV4-2 to TRBJ2-3; D is ambiguous. CDR1 LGHNA and CDR2 YNFKEQ come from the germline V gene. Trimming pared 1 base from V and 1 base from J, leaving 6 bases between. The CDR3 spans 14 residues. The CDR3 DNA is TGTGCCAGCAGCCAAGGTACTCGCACAGATACGCAGTATTTT. Translated, it gives CASSQGTRTDTQYF.

The V call is TRBV28, the J call TRBJ1-4; D is perhaps TRBD1 (5 bases). From germline, CDR1 is MDHEN and CDR2 SYDVKM. This CDR3 contains 17 residues. The V and J ends lost 1 base and 2 bases respectively, with 14 bases between them. The CDR3 is CASSLFRLRGTNEKLFF. DNA for the CDR3: TGTGCCAGCAGTTTATTTAGGCTCCGGGGGACTAATGAAAAACTGTTTTTT.

V and J are TRBV30 and TRBJ1-3, with a possible D match to TRBD1 (6 bases). The germline CDR1 and CDR2 sequences are GTSNPN and SVGIG (reference sequence). Trimming shortened V by 3 bases and J by 4 bases, and 13 bases separated the two germline ends. This CDR3 spans 14 amino acids. For the CDR3, the DNA is TGTGCCTGGAGCACGGGGGGGCAGGGAAACACCATATATTTT. It is translated as CAWSTGGQGNTIYF.

J is TRBJ2-1 and V is TRBV30; D call uncertain. The V gene lost 0 bases and the J gene lost 10 bases, with 10 bases spanning the gap. This CDR3 has 12 amino acids. Germline V gene data show CDR1 as GTSNPN and CDR2 as SVGIG (reference sequence). The CDR3 bases are TGTGCCTGGAGTGTACGAACAGCCGAGCAGTTCTTC. Encoded protein: CAWSVRTAEQFF.